The 6 T cell receptor beta chains below were found in one sample sequenced in a study of cytomegalovirus exposure and HLA in healthy donors. Primers included in the PCR were 60 Vbeta and 13 Jbeta primers. Some clones are missing from TCRdb's copy, which holds only in-frame ones; the method was immunoSEQ multiplex PCR. Seen here are about 150,000 clones, roughly 68% observed once, and the top ten hold 8% to 13%. Material for sequencing was PBMCs. The receptors stem from a young man in good health and CMV-seropositive.

The genes are TRBV18 and TRBJ2-3, with TRBD2 matching over 12 bases. The V segment lost 6 bases and the J segment 3 bases; nucleotides outside the gene matches: 7. The germline V gene encodes CDR1 KGHSH and CDR2 LQKENI. CDR3 length: 16 amino acids. Here the CDR3 DNA reads TGTGCCAGCTCCGCGACTAGCGGGAGCTTAACAGATACGCAGTATTTT. It is translated as CASSATSGSLTDTQYF. Full variable domain (rest looked up from reference TRBV18 and TRBJ2-3): NAGVMQNPRHLVRRRGQEARLRCSPMKGHSHVYWYRQLPEEGLKFMVYLQKENIIDESGMPKERFSAEFPKEGPSILRIQQVVRGDSAAYFCASSATSGSLTDTQYFGPGTRLTVL.

This clone was counted once. This chain links TRBV18 with TRBJ1-1; 12 bases fit TRBD1. Germline trimming cut 0 bases from V and 0 bases from J; bases unmatched to any gene: 2. Germline assignment: CDR1 KGHSH and CDR2 LQKENI. This CDR3 is 17 amino acids long. CDR3 sequence: CASSPPGQGAMNTEAFF. CDR3 nucleotides: TGTGCCAGCTCACCACCGGGACAGGGGGCAATGAACACTGAAGCTTTCTTT. Full variable domain (remainder filled in from reference TRBV18 and TRBJ1-1): NAGVMQNPRHLVRRRGQEARLRCSPMKGHSHVYWYRQLPEEGLKFMVYLQKENIIDESGMPKERFSAEFPKEGPSILRIQQVVRGDSAAYFCASSPPGQGAMNTEAFFGQGTRLTVV.

The chain carries TRBV5-3 and TRBJ1-2; tentatively, D is TRBD1 (5 bases). TRBV5-3 is annotated as an ORF whose role is uncertain. Trimming removed 0 bases at V and 8 bases at J, with 14 bases between. The CDR3 contains 14 residues. CDR3 sequence: CARSLGGGLGGYTF. CDR3 DNA: TGTGCCAGAAGCTTGGGGGGCGGTCTTGGGGGCTACACCTTC.

J is TRBJ2-1 and V is TRBV28, with a weak D call TRBD2 (6 bases). Trimming took 7 bases from V and 2 from J, leaving 18 bases between them. The germline V gene encodes CDR1 MDHEN and CDR2 SYDVKM. The CDR3 loop spans 16 amino acids. This CDR3 is CASISRRGLAYNEQFF. Written as DNA, the CDR3 is TGTGCCAGCATCTCCAGGCGGGGACTTGCCTACAATGAGCAGTTCTTC.

This clone was seen a handful of times. The chain is built from TRBV27 and TRBJ2-3; possibly TRBD2 for D (5 bases). Trimming removed 2 bases at V and 5 bases at J, with 11 bases between. Germline V CDR1 and CDR2: MNHEY, SMNVEV (reference sequence). This CDR3 has 14 residues. In nucleotides, the CDR3 is TGTGCCAGCAGTTTACCCGGACGGGGAGATACGCAGTATTTT. It specifies CASSLPGRGDTQYF.

The chain carries TRBV2 and TRBJ2-1; D call uncertain. Germline V gene lookup returns CDR1 SNHLY and CDR2 FYNNEI. The CDR3 extends over 10 amino acids. Deletions cut 6 bases from V and 10 bases from J, with 7 bases between. The CDR3 nucleotides are TGTGCCAGCAGCAAGCTGGAGCAGTTCTTC. Translated, it gives CASSKLEQFF.